The 19 T cell receptor beta chains given below trace back to one sample, sequenced in a study of human T cells and chemical hapten exposure. Specified time point: pre-sensitization, week 0. The sample's treatment: therapeutic diphenylcyclopropenone sensitization with weekly scalp DPC. TCRdb processed the RACE reads anew with MiXCR; each CDR3 protein has one entry. The profile shows about 40,000 distinct CDR3 sequences, roughly 10% of them singletons. The source was whole blood, collected in connection with sensitization to the hapten diphenylcyclopropenone (DPC). The receptors here all came from a man aged 25 to 40 with alopecia areata. Some clones in this sample may be carry-over from other donors' samples.

This clonotype was counted only a few times. The chain has TRBV5-1 and TRBJ2-1; no clear D gene. Germline-derived CDR1 and CDR2 are SGHRS and YFSETQ. Trimming took off 2 bases at V and 3 bases at J, with 9 bases between the two ends. CDR3 length: 14 amino acids. CDR3 sequence: CASSFVGIYNEQFF. The CDR3 DNA reads as TGCGCCAGCAGCTTTGTGGGGATCTACAATGAGCAGTTCTTC.

This clonotype has just a few counts. This chain joins TRBV18 and TRBJ2-3, with TRBD2 identical over 13 bases. V shed 6 bases, J shed 14 bases, and the junction held 8 bases outside the gene matches. This CDR3 is 13 amino acids long. Germline CDR1 and CDR2: KGHSH and LQKENI. CDR3 region: CASSGTSGEFPYF. CDR3 sequence (DNA): TGTGCCAGCTCCGGGACTAGCGGGGAGTTTCCGTATTTT.

The CDR3, as DNA: TGCGCCAGCAGCCCACGGACAGGGGGACTTGAAAAACTGTTTTTT. It specifies CASSPRTGGLEKLFF. The chain uses TRBV5-1 and TRBJ1-4; 10 nucleotides agree with TRBD1. This CDR3 has 15 residues. Per germline, CDR1 SGHRS and CDR2 YFSETQ. V gave up 4 bases and J gave up 7 bases; unmatched junction bases: 7.

This clonotype was counted a few times. This sequence joins TRBV7-9 and TRBJ2-7; D possibly corresponds to TRBD2 (6 bases). Germline V gene data show CDR1 as SEHNR and CDR2 as FQNEAQ (reference sequence). V dropped 5 bases and J dropped 12 bases, with 17 bases sitting between them. CDR3 size: 12 residues. The CDR3 nucleotides are TGTGCCAGCAGCACAGGCCGGGACTGGTGGTACTTC. Residues: CASSTGRDWWYF.

This clonotype was detected ten times or more. The V gene is TRBV7-2, the J gene TRBJ2-2; no clear D. The germline V gene encodes CDR1 SGHTA and CDR2 FQGNSA. V gave up 2 bases and J gave up 3 bases, with 10 bases separating them. This CDR3 spans 15 amino acids. The CDR3 sequence is CASSLYGFHTGELFF. The DNA of the CDR3 is TGTGCCAGCAGCTTATACGGGTTTCACACCGGGGAGCTGTTTTTT.

About this clonotype: A read error may account for a junction end that differs from germline. This chain joins TRBV4-3 and TRBJ2-1; no firm D call. The germline gives CDR1 LGHNA, CDR2 YSLEER. The CDR3 extends over 16 amino acids. The CDR3 region has the DNA TGCGCCAGAAGCCAAGTCGCGTCTGACCCCTACAATGAGCAGTTCTTC. It translates to CARSQVASDPYNEQFF.

The J gene is TRBJ2-7, the V gene TRBV5-4; D perhaps matches TRBD2 (7 bases). The CDR3 sequence is 15 residues long. Germline V CDR1 and CDR2: SGHNT, YYREEE (reference sequence). Trimming stripped 7 bases from V and 6 bases from J, with 23 bases between. The CDR3 sequence: CASAEGGQGLSEQYF. CDR3 bases: TGTGCCAGCGCAGAGGGGGGGCAGGGGCTCTCCGAGCAGTACTTC.

This clonotype was counted at least ten times. The rearrangement joins TRBV12-3 or TRBV12-4 to TRBJ1-1; 10 nucleotides agree with TRBD1. The CDR3 runs 16 residues. Trimming removed 6 bases from V and 11 bases from J; junction bases left unmatched: 18. DNA of the CDR3: TGTGCCAGCAGCCGAATGGCGAATCGACAGGGGGCTTTGGCTTTCTTT. Amino acids: CASSRMANRQGALAFF.

Written as DNA, the CDR3 is TGTGCCAGCTCACCGGCCCTGAACACTGAAGCTTTCTTT. As protein: CASSPALNTEAFF. The chain recombines TRBV18 with TRBJ1-1; D is undetermined. Trimming left V 3 bases short and J 0 bases short, with 5 bases between. The germline V gene encodes CDR1 KGHSH and CDR2 LQKENI. CDR3 length: 13 residues.

In this sample, this clonotype turned up a few times. The chain links TRBV29-1 to TRBJ2-7, with D perhaps assigned TRBD1 or TRBD2 (5 bases each). V was trimmed by 6 bases and J by 1 base, leaving 16 bases between them. The CDR3 sequence is 14 residues long. Per germline, CDR1 SQVTM and CDR2 ANQGSEA. The CDR3 bases are TGCAGCGTGGGTAGGGGCGCGGGTTCCTACGAGCAGTACTTC. Its translation is CSVGRGAGSYEQYF.

This clonotype was seen repeatedly, ten times or more. This chain's CDR3 is CASSFSGGWYGYTF. The CDR3 DNA sequence: TGTGCCAGCAGTTTTTCAGGGGGATGGTATGGCTACACCTTC. V and J are TRBV6-1 and TRBJ1-2; 7 bases align to TRBD1. Trimming took 5 bases from V and 5 from J; bases not matched to a gene: 8. CDR1 and CDR2 (germline): MNHNS, SASEGT. The CDR3 loop spans 14 amino acids.

Concerning this clonotype itself: With a much larger clone just one base away, this may be a read error. The chain recombines TRBV19 with TRBJ2-1; D gene ambiguous. Germline CDR1 reads LNHDA; CDR2 reads SQIVND (reference sequence). V lost 6 bases and J 0 bases, leaving 12 bases between the germline ends. The CDR3 covers 15 residues. DNA for the CDR3: TGTGCCAGTAGGGAGAAGTTTAGCTCCTACAATGAGCAGTTCTTC. Translating it yields CASREKFSSYNEQFF.

This clonotype was picked up many times. The chain couples TRBV29-1 to TRBJ2-5, with TRBD2 identical over 8 bases. J lost 3 bases, V lost 0 bases, and 9 bases had no gene match. This CDR3 is built from 16 residues. CDR1 and CDR2 from the germline V gene are SQVTM and ANQGSEA. CDR3 DNA sequence: TGCAGCGTTGAAGATCGGGGCGGGAGGCGGAAAGAGACCCAGTACTTC. This codes for CSVEDRGGRRKETQYF.

This clonotype was observed many times. V and J are TRBV7-9 and TRBJ1-5; 7 bases align to TRBD1. There are 14 residues in the CDR3. Germline CDR1 SEHNR, CDR2 FQNEAQ (reference sequence). V lost 5 bases to trimming and J lost 2 bases; unmatched junction nucleotides: 3. The CDR3 DNA reads TGTGCCAGCAGCGAGGGGGCGGGCAATCAGCCCCAGCATTTT. Its translation: CASSEGAGNQPQHF.

This clonotype has more than one count but fewer than ten. The chain carries TRBV12-3 or TRBV12-4 and TRBJ1-1; D is unresolved. Trimming removed 2 bases at V and 3 bases at J, with 10 bases between. The CDR3 contains 14 residues. CDR3 sequence (DNA): TGTGCCAGCAGTTTAATCGGGTTGGACACTGAAGCTTTCTTT. This encodes CASSLIGLDTEAFF.

This clonotype was detected only a few times. The genes are TRBV2 and TRBJ2-5, with 13 bases lining up with TRBD2. Germline lookup yields CDR1 SNHLY and CDR2 FYNNEI. V lost 6 bases to trimming and J lost 5 bases; unmatched junction nucleotides: 6. The CDR3 runs to 15 residues. For the CDR3, the DNA is TGTGCCAGCAGCAGACTAGCGGGAGGCTCGGAGACCCAGTACTTC. Encoded protein: CASSRLAGGSETQYF.

This clonotype has at least ten counts. The chain recombines TRBV7-2 with TRBJ2-1, with 11 nucleotides matching TRBD2. Trimming at V came to 5 bases and at J to 4 bases, leaving 7 bases not matched to a gene. This CDR3 is 16 amino acids long. Germline CDR1 is SGHTA and CDR2 is FQGNSA. The CDR3 bases are TGTGCCAGCAGCCTACCCGGGACTAGCGGTTACAATGAGCAGTTCTTC. Its protein product is CASSLPGTSGYNEQFF.

This clonotype has more than one count but fewer than ten. The chain carries TRBV18 and TRBJ2-7, with unresolved D. Germline V lookup: CDR1 KGHSH, CDR2 LQKENI. The CDR3 is 14 residues long. The V and J ends lost 5 bases and 0 bases respectively, with 11 bases between them. CDR3 residues: CASSVGSRSYEQYF. The CDR3 nucleotides read TGTGCCAGCTCAGTAGGTTCTCGCTCCTACGAGCAGTACTTC.

The table lists this clonotype with many counts. The chain employs TRBV15 and TRBJ1-6, with TRBD1 matching 7 bases. The CDR3 runs 15 residues. V lost 0 bases to trimming and J lost 6 bases; unmatched junction nucleotides: 2. CDR1 and CDR2 (germline): LNHNV, YYDKDF (reference sequence). CDR3 residues: CATSREGTVNSPLHF. The CDR3 DNA reads TGTGCCACCAGCAGAGAGGGGACAGTTAATTCACCCCTCCACTTT. The full variable domain, completed using reference TRBV15 and TRBJ1-6, is DAMVIQNPRYQVTQFGKPVTLSCSQTLNHNVMYWYQQKSSQAPKLLFHYYDKDFNNEADTPDNFQSRRPNTSFCFLDIRSPGLGDTAMYLCATSREGTVNSPLHFGNGTRLTVT.